This T cell receptor beta chain was captured in a study of blood T cell repertoires in COVID-19. In the study overall: Samples taken during acute and convalescent COVID-19 were collected in the United States, Italy and Spain. From T cells, B-cell-depleted T cells, or PBMCs came the material, which was cDNA or gDNA.

As originally analysed: Reference gene primers were amplified, and this amplification served to estimate nucleated cell counts. This table comes from immunoSEQ multiplex PCR, and its TCRdb copy is limited to in-frame clones, with some not included. The D gene and trimming were derived from the DNA, and the V and J assignments and clone size from that table. Of around 150,000 clones in the sample, 80% are singletons; the top ten hold 5%. The germline gives CDR1 SGDLS, CDR2 YYNGEE. This CDR3 has 16 residues. The V gene end was trimmed by 4 bases and the J gene end by 6 bases; junction bases not matched to a gene: 12.

Material for sequencing was peripheral blood. This TCR came from a woman in her 50s with acute or convalescent COVID-19. The V call is TRBV9, the J call TRBJ2-1, with 8 bases lining up with TRBD2. CDR3 protein: CASSKGGSGVFNEQFF. The CDR3 DNA reads as TGTGCCAGCAGCAAAGGGGGTAGCGGGGTATTCAATGAGCAGTTCTTC.